The rows below give T cell receptor beta chains drawn from one sample of a study of OX40 agonist ivuxolimab in advanced cancers. Produced via immunoSEQ multiplex PCR; TCRdb's table is partial and in-frame only. The table records around 56,000 clones, about 83% of them present only once. The sample consisted of CD4+ or CD8+ T cells sorted from blood, taken in a trial of the OX40 agonist ivuxolimab. Receptors were obtained from an adult with an advanced solid tumor such as melanoma, head and neck, liver or kidney cancer. CDR3s include the opening cysteine and the closing phenylalanine or tryptophan. The D gene is left open where the match is weak. Only some rows state a clone size, as once, few, many or a class for expanded clones.

NA,TRBJ1-2,NA,TRBV28,CASSYRPRPQYGYTF,TGTGCCAGCAGTTACCGGCCAAGGCCCCAGTATGGCTACACCTTC
NA,TRBJ2-3,once,TRBV5-1,CASSLDRYTQYF,TGCGCCAGCAGCTTGGACAGGTATACGCAGTATTTT
NA,TRBJ2-4,few,TRBV18,CASSPEGPDIQYF,TGTGCCAGCTCACCGGAGGGCCCGGACATTCAGTACTTC
NA,TRBJ1-1,NA,TRBV4-1,CASSQVSERAFF,TGCGCCAGCAGCCAAGTATCTGAGAGGGCTTTCTTT
NA,TRBJ2-3,NA,TRBV28,CASSPQSGTDTQYF,TGTGCCAGCAGTCCCCAAAGCGGCACAGATACGCAGTATTTT
NA,TRBJ2-3,NA,TRBV18,CASSPGRSTDTQYF,TGTGCCAGCTCACCTGGCAGGAGCACAGATACGCAGTATTTT
TRBD2,TRBJ2-7,NA,TRBV29-1,CSVLGGIAGGEQYF,TGCAGCGTTTTGGGGGGGATAGCGGGAGGTGAGCAGTACTTC
NA,TRBJ2-7,NA,TRBV15,CATSRDQDYEQYF,TGTGCCACCAGCAGGGATCAGGACTACGAGCAGTACTTC
TRBD2,TRBJ2-7,NA,TRBV11-2,CASSLDEGLAGRYEQYF,TGTGCCAGCAGCTTAGATGAGGGACTAGCGGGAAGGTACGAGCAGTACTTC
NA,TRBJ2-1,NA,TRBV19,CASTGYNEQFF,TGTGCCAGTACCGGATACAATGAGCAGTTCTTC
NA,TRBJ2-3,few,TRBV30,CAWSRDRVDTQYF,TGTGCCTGGAGTCGTGACCGGGTGGATACGCAGTATTTT
NA,TRBJ2-7,once,TRBV5-6,CASSTAGDFYEQYF,TGTGCCAGCAGCACAGCAGGGGACTTCTACGAGCAGTACTTC
NA,TRBJ1-1,NA,TRBV5-4,CASSFKVGSTEAFF,TGTGCCAGTAGCTTTAAGGTTGGTAGCACTGAAGCTTTCTTT
NA,TRBJ2-4,once,TRBV19,CASSVVGQGNIQYF,TGTGCCAGTAGTGTAGTTGGGCAAGGAAACATTCAGTACTTC
TRBD2,TRBJ2-1,NA,TRBV7-9,CASSLYVLAGGSPFF,TGTGCCAGCAGCTTATACGTCCTAGCGGGGGGGTCCCCGTTCTTC
TRBD2,TRBJ2-7,NA,TRBV28,CASKPAALAGGPYEQYF,TGTGCCAGCAAGCCTGCCGCTCTAGCGGGGGGGCCCTACGAGCAGTACTTC
NA,TRBJ1-2,once,TRBV27,CASSLSILQHGYTF,TGTGCCAGCAGTTTATCGATTCTCCAGCATGGCTACACCTTC
NA,TRBJ1-2,NA,TRBV18,CASSPRRENYGYTF,TGTGCCAGCTCACCTCGGAGGGAGAACTATGGCTACACCTTC
NA,TRBJ1-5,NA,TRBV5-6,CASSRTVGNSNQPQHF,TGTGCCAGCAGCAGGACAGTGGGGAATAGCAATCAGCCCCAGCATTTT
NA,TRBJ1-2,few,TRBV5-6,CASSLGFGWLSGYTF,TGTGCCAGCAGCTTGGGGTTCGGGTGGCTTTCTGGCTACACCTTC
TRBD1,TRBJ1-5,NA,TRBV6-6,CASSTGVSGQPQHF,TGTGCCAGCAGCACAGGGGTTTCGGGTCAGCCCCAGCATTTT
NA,TRBJ2-7,NA,TRBV10-3,CAISVGVNSYEQYF,TGTGCCATCAGTGTAGGGGTAAACTCCTACGAGCAGTACTTC
NA,TRBJ1-6,NA,TRBV27,CASSQRGDLVLYNSPLHF,TGTGCCAGCAGTCAGAGAGGGGACCTTGTTCTCTATAATTCACCCCTCCACTTT
TRBD2,TRBJ2-3,NA,TRBV18,CASSPPVQRGDRDTQYF,TGTGCCAGCTCACCACCGGTACAGCGGGGGGATAGAGATACGCAGTATTTT
TRBD1,TRBJ1-1,NA,TRBV14,CASSEYRGRTEAFF,TGTGCCAGCAGCGAATACAGGGGTCGGACTGAAGCTTTCTTT
TRBD2,TRBJ2-2,NA,TRBV5-1,CASSGTSGTGGELFF,TGCGCCAGCAGCGGGACTAGCGGGACGGGCGGGGAGCTGTTTTTT
NA,TRBJ2-7,NA,TRBV5-6,CASSLEGLRPYEQYF,TGTGCCAGCAGCTTGGAAGGGCTAAGACCCTACGAGCAGTACTTC
NA,TRBJ2-2,NA,TRBV2,CASRKYTGELFF,TGTGCCAGCAGAAAATACACCGGGGAGCTGTTTTTT
NA,TRBJ1-2,NA,TRBV19,CASSTFEGEVSGYTF,TGTGCCAGTAGTACCTTCGAAGGGGAAGTCTCTGGCTACACCTTC
NA,TRBJ2-7,NA,TRBV5-6,CASQGPYEQYF,TGTGCCAGCCAGGGTCCCTACGAGCAGTACTTC
TRBD1,TRBJ1-2,NA,TRBV9,CASSFRDRANGYTF,TGTGCCAGCAGCTTTCGGGACAGGGCGAACGGCTACACCTTC
TRBD2,TRBJ2-1,few,TRBV7-8,CASSFGTSGRIYNEQFF,TGTGCCAGCAGCTTCGGAACTAGCGGGAGGATCTACAATGAGCAGTTCTTC
NA,TRBJ2-2,once,TRBV4-2,CASSQVNGNTGELFF,TGTGCCAGCAGCCAAGTTAACGGGAACACCGGGGAGCTGTTTTTT